These T cell receptor beta chains were read from a single sample in a study of a mutant IDH1 vaccine in newly diagnosed glioma. TCRdb's copy holds only in-frame clones and misses some; the assay was immunoSEQ multiplex PCR. Of about 59,000 clones listed, around 90% are singletons. Sequencing was performed on PBMCs, taken from a glioma patient treated with radiotherapy, temozolomide or both. Receptors were obtained from a man aged 45-60 years with glioma. Each CDR3 is given with its conserved first and last residue. A D gene is named only where the DNA matches it firmly. Clone size is stated in some rows and not others, as once, few, many or a class when expanded.

clone_size,j_call,v_call,cdr3_length,d_call,cdr3_aa,cdr3_nt
.,TRBJ1-4,TRBV5-1,16,TRBD1,CASSLVGDSINEKLFF,TGCGCCAGCAGCCTGGTGGGGGACAGTATTAATGAAAAACTGTTTTTT
.,TRBJ1-4,TRBV15,16,TRBD1,CATSRYGDSQNEKLFF,TGTGCCACCAGCAGATACGGGGACAGTCAAAATGAAAAACTGTTTTTT
.,TRBJ1-1,TRBV6-5,15,.,CASRANRIMNTEAFF,TGTGCCAGCAGAGCCAACAGGATAATGAACACTGAAGCTTTCTTT
.,TRBJ1-1,TRBV6-5,13,TRBD1,CASRDRAWTEAFF,TGTGCCAGCCGGGACAGGGCGTGGACTGAAGCTTTCTTT
once,TRBJ2-7,TRBV7-9,14,.,CASSLGVNSYEQYF,TGTGCCAGCAGCTTAGGGGTCAACTCCTACGAGCAGTACTTC
.,TRBJ2-7,TRBV2,14,TRBD1,CASSRQGSSYEQYF,TGTGCCAGCAGTCGACAGGGTAGCTCCTACGAGCAGTACTTC
once,TRBJ2-1,TRBV2,14,TRBD2,CASKALAGYNEQFF,TGTGCCAGCAAGGCACTAGCGGGCTACAATGAGCAGTTCTTC
.,TRBJ1-2,TRBV19,11,.,CASKTAAGYTF,TGTGCCAGTAAGACGGCGGCTGGCTACACCTTC
once,TRBJ2-6,TRBV4-2,16,.,CASSQGADSGANVLTF,TGTGCCAGCAGCCAAGGGGCGGATTCTGGGGCCAACGTCCTGACTTTC
.,TRBJ1-2,TRBV19,13,.,CASSRKANYGYTF,TGTGCCAGCTCCAGGAAAGCGAACTATGGCTACACCTTC
.,TRBJ1-2,TRBV5-4,14,TRBD1,CASSLGTGDYGYTF,TGTGCCAGCAGCTTGGGGACAGGGGATTATGGCTACACCTTC
.,TRBJ2-3,TRBV7-9,12,.,CASSLEADTQYF,TGTGCCAGCAGCTTAGAGGCAGATACGCAGTATTTT
once,TRBJ1-5,TRBV7-2,13,.,CASSPTINQPQHF,TGTGCCAGCAGCCCTACCATCAATCAGCCCCAGCATTTT
medium-sized,TRBJ2-1,TRBV6-7,14,.,CASSYSSVWGGQFF,TGTGCCAGCAGTTACTCTTCGGTTTGGGGAGGGCAGTTCTTC
.,TRBJ2-7,TRBV5-5,12,.,CASSWSTYEQYF,TGTGCCAGCAGCTGGTCCACCTACGAGCAGTACTTC
.,TRBJ2-7,TRBV7-9,14,TRBD2,CASSETSGRPEQYF,TGTGCCAGCAGCGAGACTAGCGGGAGACCCGAGCAGTACTTC
.,TRBJ2-4,TRBV29-1,12,.,CSVGVGTNIQYF,TGCAGCGTTGGGGTAGGAACAAACATTCAGTACTTC
.,TRBJ1-1,TRBV4-1,14,.,CASSPMGRGTEAFF,TGCGCCAGCAGCCCCATGGGACGAGGAACTGAAGCTTTCTTT
.,TRBJ1-1,TRBV4-1,16,.,CASRMEPGLENTEAFF,TGCGCCAGCAGGATGGAGCCAGGGCTCGAGAACACTGAAGCTTTCTTT
.,TRBJ1-4,TRBV5-8,12,.,CASSPDGEKLFF,TGTGCCAGCAGCCCGGACGGTGAAAAACTGTTTTTT
.,TRBJ2-2,TRBV5-1,14,.,CASNTGTYTGELFF,TGCGCCAGCAATACAGGGACCTACACCGGGGAGCTGTTTTTT
once,TRBJ2-7,TRBV6-5,13,.,CASSSAGWSGQYF,TGTGCCAGCAGTTCGGCCGGGTGGAGTGGGCAGTACTTC
.,TRBJ1-1,TRBV11-2,14,.,CASSSVGVGTEAFF,TGTGCCAGCAGCTCGGTAGGGGTTGGGACTGAAGCTTTCTTT
.,TRBJ2-2,TRBV29-1,14,.,CSVEGRGVTGELFF,TGCAGCGTTGAAGGGAGGGGAGTCACCGGGGAGCTGTTTTTT
.,TRBJ1-2,TRBV28,13,TRBD1,CASSPDRGRGYTF,TGTGCCAGCAGCCCGGACAGGGGCCGGGGCTACACCTTC
.,TRBJ1-2,TRBV2,14,.,CASSDRVRSSGYTF,TGTGCCAGCAGTGACAGGGTGAGAAGCAGCGGCTACACCTTC
.,TRBJ2-3,TRBV5-1,15,.,CASSFGSGTGDTQYF,TGCGCCAGCAGCTTCGGAAGCGGGACAGGAGATACGCAGTATTTT
.,TRBJ2-3,TRBV10-2,13,TRBD2,CASSVGLAGGQYF,TGCGCCAGCAGTGTCGGGCTAGCGGGGGGGCAGTATTTT
.,TRBJ2-7,TRBV13,15,TRBD2,CASSLVAGGLYEQYF,TGTGCCAGCAGCTTAGTAGCGGGAGGGCTCTACGAGCAGTACTTC
.,TRBJ1-1,TRBV6-5,15,.,CASGSLSGVGTEAFF,TGTGCCAGCGGTTCCCTTTCGGGGGTAGGCACTGAAGCTTTCTTT
.,TRBJ1-1,TRBV5-1,12,.,CASSLEGATAFF,TGCGCCAGCAGCTTGGAAGGCGCGACAGCTTTCTTT
.,TRBJ2-3,TRBV9,21,TRBD2,CASSPRGGGTSGSGVADTQYF,TGTGCCAGCAGCCCTCGAGGGGGGGGGACTAGCGGGAGTGGCGTCGCAGATACGCAGTATTTT
.,TRBJ2-7,TRBV5-1,19,TRBD2,CASSLGSQGWTSGHLKQYF,TGCGCCAGCAGCTTGGGGTCTCAAGGATGGACTAGCGGGCACCTAAAGCAGTACTTC
.,TRBJ2-2,TRBV11-2,16,TRBD1,CASSRRTGARTGELFF,TGTGCCAGCAGCCGGCGGACAGGGGCTCGCACCGGGGAGCTGTTTTTT
few,TRBJ1-4,TRBV7-9,14,TRBD1,CASSFQGAGEKLFF,TGTGCCAGCAGCTTTCAGGGGGCGGGCGAAAAACTGTTTTTT
.,TRBJ2-7,TRBV5-6,11,.,CASSLNWEQYF,TGTGCCAGCAGTTTAAACTGGGAGCAGTACTTC
.,TRBJ1-3,TRBV9,17,TRBD1,CASSVRQGAISGNTIYF,TGTGCCAGCAGCGTGAGACAGGGGGCTATCTCTGGAAACACCATATATTTT
.,TRBJ2-7,TRBV27,13,.,CASSQTPPYEQYF,TGTGCCAGCAGTCAGACACCTCCCTACGAGCAGTACTTC
.,TRBJ1-4,TRBV7-2,17,TRBD1,CASSRQGAILLNEKLFF,TGTGCCAGCAGCCGACAGGGGGCGATTCTTCTTAATGAAAAACTGTTTTTT
.,TRBJ1-1,TRBV9,14,TRBD1,CASSAGQKNTEAFF,TGTGCCAGCAGCGCGGGACAGAAAAACACTGAAGCTTTCTTT
once,TRBJ2-7,TRBV27,15,TRBD1,CASRLGQGLTYEQYF,TGTGCCAGCAGACTGGGACAGGGGCTTACCTACGAGCAGTACTTC
.,TRBJ2-2,TRBV30,13,.,CAWSYSADGELFF,TGTGCCTGGAGTTATTCGGCGGACGGGGAGCTGTTTTTT
once,TRBJ2-7,TRBV23-1,12,.,CASSHLRYEQYF,TGCGCCAGCAGTCATCTGCGTTACGAGCAGTACTTC
.,TRBJ1-2,TRBV5-6,16,TRBD1,CASSLAPTGGIYGYTF,TGTGCCAGCAGCTTGGCTCCGACAGGGGGAATCTATGGCTACACCTTC
.,TRBJ2-2,TRBV7-8,15,TRBD1,CASSPRQGATGELFF,TGTGCCAGCAGCCCCAGACAGGGGGCAACCGGGGAGCTGTTTTTT
.,TRBJ2-2,TRBV4-1,16,TRBD2,CASSQEAQRGYGELFF,TGCGCCAGCAGCCAAGAGGCCCAGCGGGGGTACGGGGAGCTGTTTTTT
.,TRBJ1-1,TRBV5-1,14,.,CASSLRAGGAEAFF,TGCGCCAGCAGCTTGAGGGCTGGAGGGGCTGAAGCTTTCTTT
.,TRBJ1-2,TRBV6-1,12,.,CASSEQNYGYTF,TGTGCCAGCAGTGAACAGAACTATGGCTACACCTTC
.,TRBJ1-6,TRBV19,12,.,CASSSNRDRYRF,TGTGCCAGTAGTAGCAACCGGGACCGGTATCGATTT
.,TRBJ2-1,TRBV6-4,16,TRBD2,CASSPRGGSSYNEQFF,TGTGCCAGCAGTCCACGCGGGGGGAGCTCCTACAATGAGCAGTTCTTC
once,TRBJ1-5,TRBV18,13,.,CASSQDSNQPQHF,TGTGCCAGCTCACAAGATAGCAATCAGCCCCAGCATTTT
.,TRBJ1-6,TRBV19,16,.,CASSMFWGGSDSPLHF,TGTGCCAGTAGTATGTTTTGGGGTGGGAGTGATTCACCCCTCCACTTT
.,TRBJ2-2,TRBV30,14,.,CAFNGGEATGELFF,TGTGCCTTTAACGGGGGTGAGGCAACCGGGGAGCTGTTTTTT
once,TRBJ2-3,TRBV4-2,18,TRBD2,CASSQGLAGGPDTDTQYF,TGTGCCAGCAGCCAAGGGTTAGCGGGAGGGCCGGACACAGATACGCAGTATTTT